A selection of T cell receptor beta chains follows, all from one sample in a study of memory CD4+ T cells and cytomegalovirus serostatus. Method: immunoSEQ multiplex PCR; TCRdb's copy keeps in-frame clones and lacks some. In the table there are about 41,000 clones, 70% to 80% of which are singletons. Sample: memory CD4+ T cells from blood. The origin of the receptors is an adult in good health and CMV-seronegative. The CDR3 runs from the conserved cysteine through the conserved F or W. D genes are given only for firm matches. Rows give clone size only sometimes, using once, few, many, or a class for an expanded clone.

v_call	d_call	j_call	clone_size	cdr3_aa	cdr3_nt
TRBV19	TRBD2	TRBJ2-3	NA	CASIGLSSGTDTQYF	TGTGCCAGTATTGGCCTTTCTAGCGGGACAGATACGCAGTATTTT
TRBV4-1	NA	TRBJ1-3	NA	CASSPLDKGNTIYF	TGCGCCAGCAGCCCCCTGGACAAGGGAAACACCATATATTTT
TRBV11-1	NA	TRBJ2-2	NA	CASTRDTYTGELFF	TGTGCCAGCACCCGGGACACCTACACCGGGGAGCTGTTTTTT
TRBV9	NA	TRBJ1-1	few	CASSAKGRTEAFF	TGTGCCAGCAGCGCCAAGGGGAGGACTGAAGCTTTCTTT
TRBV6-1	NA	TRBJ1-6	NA	CASSEGRGRLSYNSPLHF	TGTGCCAGCAGTGAAGGAAGAGGCAGGCTCTCCTATAATTCACCCCTCCACTTT
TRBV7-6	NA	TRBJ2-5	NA	CASSGSLAGIQETQYF	TGTGCCAGCTCCGGGTCTTTGGCGGGCATCCAAGAGACCCAGTACTTC
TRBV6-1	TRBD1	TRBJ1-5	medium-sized	CASSKQGSNQPQHF	TGTGCCAGCAGCAAACAGGGGAGCAATCAGCCCCAGCATTTT
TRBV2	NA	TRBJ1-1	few	CANRVRDTEAFF	TGTGCCAACAGGGTAAGGGACACTGAAGCTTTCTTT
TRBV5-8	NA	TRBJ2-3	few	CASSLRDTDTQYF	TGTGCCAGCAGCTTGAGGGACACAGATACGCAGTATTTT
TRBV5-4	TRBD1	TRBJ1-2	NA	CASSLDRGRGGYTF	TGTGCCAGCAGCTTGGACAGGGGGCGCGGTGGCTACACCTTC
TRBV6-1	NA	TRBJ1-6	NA	CASSEGPSAALHF	TGTGCCAGCAGTGAGGGGCCCTCTGCGGCCCTCCACTTT
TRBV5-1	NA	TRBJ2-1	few	CASRSGTPYNNEQFF	TGCGCCAGCAGGTCCGGGACACCGTATAACAATGAGCAGTTCTTC
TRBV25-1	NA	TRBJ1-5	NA	CASSPSGHNQPQHF	TGTGCCAGCAGTCCTAGTGGGCACAATCAGCCCCAGCATTTT
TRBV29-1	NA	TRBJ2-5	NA	CSVRSWVAETQYF	TGCAGCGTGAGGTCTTGGGTGGCAGAGACCCAGTACTTC
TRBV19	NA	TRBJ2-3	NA	CASSMRGSTDTQYF	TGTGCCAGTAGTATGCGGGGTAGCACAGATACGCAGTATTTT
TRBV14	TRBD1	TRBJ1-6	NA	CASRFGTVNSPLHF	TGTGCCAGCAGGTTCGGGACAGTTAATTCACCCCTCCACTTT
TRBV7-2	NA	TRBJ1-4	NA	CASSPAGRPDEKLFF	TGTGCCAGCAGCCCAGCGGGAAGGCCGGATGAAAAACTGTTTTTT
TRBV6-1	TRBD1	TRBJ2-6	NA	CASQQGAIGANVLTF	TGTGCCAGCCAACAGGGGGCGATTGGGGCCAACGTCCTGACTTTC
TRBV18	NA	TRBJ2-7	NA	CASSPSQRGTHEQYF	TGTGCCAGCTCACCCTCCCAACGGGGGACCCACGAGCAGTACTTC
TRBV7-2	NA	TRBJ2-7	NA	CASSFIESHEQYF	TGTGCCAGCAGCTTTATTGAATCGCACGAGCAGTACTTC
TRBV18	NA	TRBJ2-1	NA	CASSPDSHGDEQFF	TGTGCCAGCTCACCGGACAGTCACGGCGATGAGCAGTTCTTC
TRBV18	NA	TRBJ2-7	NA	CASSLNGFYEQYF	TGTGCCAGCTCACTCAACGGTTTCTACGAGCAGTACTTC
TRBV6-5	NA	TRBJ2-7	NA	CATRRGSVYEQYF	TGTGCCACCCGTCGGGGGAGCGTCTACGAGCAGTACTTC
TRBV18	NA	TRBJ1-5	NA	CASSPLGDLSNQPQHF	TGTGCCAGCTCACCGCTGGGGGACCTTAGCAATCAGCCCCAGCATTTT
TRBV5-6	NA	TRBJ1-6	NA	CASSLALSYNSPLHF	TGTGCCAGCAGCTTGGCCCTCTCCTATAATTCACCCCTCCACTTT
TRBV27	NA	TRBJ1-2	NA	CASSLGRNYGYTF	TGTGCCAGCAGTTTAGGACGGAACTATGGCTACACCTTC
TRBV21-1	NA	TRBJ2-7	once	CASSHRNYEQYF	TGTGCCAGCAGTCACAGGAACTACGAGCAGTACTTC
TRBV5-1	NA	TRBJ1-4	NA	CASSLDSTNEKLFF	TGCGCCAGCAGCTTGGACTCAACTAATGAAAAACTGTTTTTT
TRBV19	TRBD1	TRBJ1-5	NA	CASAEIQGINQPQHF	TGTGCCAGTGCCGAAATACAGGGGATAAATCAGCCCCAGCATTTT
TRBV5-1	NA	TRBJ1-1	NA	CASSLQGPNTEAFF	TGCGCCAGCAGCTTGCAGGGCCCGAACACTGAAGCTTTCTTT
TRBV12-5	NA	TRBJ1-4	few	CASGFSTNEKLFF	TGTGCTAGTGGTTTTTCGACTAATGAAAAACTGTTTTTT
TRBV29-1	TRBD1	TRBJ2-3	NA	CSVKGQGRQDTQYF	TGCAGCGTTAAGGGACAGGGCCGCCAGGATACGCAGTATTTT
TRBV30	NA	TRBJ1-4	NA	CAWGRISEKLFF	TGTGCCTGGGGTAGGATAAGTGAAAAACTGTTTTTT
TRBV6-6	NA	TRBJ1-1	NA	CASSPRSTEAFF	TGTGCCAGCAGCCCACGCAGTACTGAAGCTTTCTTT
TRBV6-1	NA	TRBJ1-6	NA	CASSESAGNSPLHF	TGTGCCAGCAGTGAAAGCGCAGGCAACTCACCCCTCCACTTT
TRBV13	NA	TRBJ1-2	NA	CASSFGDRPNYGYTF	TGTGCCAGCAGCTTCGGAGACCGACCTAACTATGGCTACACCTTC
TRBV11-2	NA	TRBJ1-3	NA	CASSLGPSGNTIYF	TGTGCCAGCAGCTTGGGGCCCTCTGGAAACACCATATATTTT
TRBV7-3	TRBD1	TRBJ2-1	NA	CASSRRQGASYNEQFF	TGTGCCAGCAGCCGTAGACAGGGGGCCTCCTACAATGAGCAGTTCTTC
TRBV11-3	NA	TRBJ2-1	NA	CASGPGHPYNEQFF	TGTGCCAGCGGCCCAGGTCACCCCTACAATGAGCAGTTCTTC
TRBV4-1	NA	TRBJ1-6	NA	CASSQEGLNSNSPLHF	TGCGCCAGCAGCCAAGAGGGGCTGAACAGTAATTCACCCCTCCACTTT
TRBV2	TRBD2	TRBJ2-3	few	CASSELAGSADTQYF	TGTGCCAGCAGTGAACTAGCGGGGTCGGCAGATACGCAGTATTTT
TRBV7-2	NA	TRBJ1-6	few	CASSLDRSPLHF	TGTGCCAGCAGCTTAGACAGATCACCCCTCCACTTT
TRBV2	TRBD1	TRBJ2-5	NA	CASNTGTGTETQYF	TGTGCCAGCAACACCGGGACAGGGACGGAGACCCAGTACTTC
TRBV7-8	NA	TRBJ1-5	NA	CASSRDSNQPQHF	TGTGCCAGCAGCCGGGACAGCAATCAGCCCCAGCATTTT
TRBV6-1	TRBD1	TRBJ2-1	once	CASRPSTGGFNEQFF	TGTGCCAGCAGACCATCGACAGGGGGCTTCAATGAGCAGTTCTTC
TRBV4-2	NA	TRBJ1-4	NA	CASSQVAGYNEKLFF	TGTGCCAGCAGCCAAGTCGCAGGGTATAATGAAAAACTGTTTTTT
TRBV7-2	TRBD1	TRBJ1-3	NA	CASSSQGADGNTIYF	TGTGCCAGCAGTTCACAGGGGGCTGATGGAAACACCATATATTTT
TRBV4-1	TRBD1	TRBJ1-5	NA	CASSPDLRTGGAGIGNQPQHF	TGCGCCAGCAGCCCCGATCTCAGGACAGGGGGCGCGGGAATCGGTAATCAGCCCCAGCATTTT